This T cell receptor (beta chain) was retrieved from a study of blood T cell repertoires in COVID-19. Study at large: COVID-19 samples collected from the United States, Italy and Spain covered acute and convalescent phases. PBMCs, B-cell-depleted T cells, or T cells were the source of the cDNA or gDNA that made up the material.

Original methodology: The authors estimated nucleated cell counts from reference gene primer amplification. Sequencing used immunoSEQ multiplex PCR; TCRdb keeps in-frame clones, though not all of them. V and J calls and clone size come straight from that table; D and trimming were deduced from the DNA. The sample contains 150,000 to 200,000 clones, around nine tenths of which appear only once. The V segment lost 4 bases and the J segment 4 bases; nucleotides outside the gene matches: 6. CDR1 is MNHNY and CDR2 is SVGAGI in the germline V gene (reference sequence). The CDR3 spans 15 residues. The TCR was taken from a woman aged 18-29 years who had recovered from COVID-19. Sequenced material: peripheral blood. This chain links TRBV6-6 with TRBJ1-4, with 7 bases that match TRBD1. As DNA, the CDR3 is TGTGCCAGCAGTTTCGCAGGGGGTCTTAATGAAAAACTGTTTTTT. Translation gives CASSFAGGLNEKLFF.